A selection of T cell receptor beta chains follows, all from one sample in a study of blood T cells in healthy people across ages. TCRdb called the 5' RACE reads again in MiXCR, with one record for every CDR3 protein. The sample holds around 1.7 million distinct CDR3 sequences; roughly 30% are singletons and the top ten take approximately 7.7%. Sequencing was done on a sample of blood. The origin of the receptors is a young woman in good health. Each CDR3 is given with its conserved first and last residue. The order of the fields is J gene, clone size, V gene, D gene, CDR3 DNA, CDR3 protein. D genes are given only for firm matches. Only part of the rows carry a size: once, few, many, or a class if the clone is expanded.

J gene: TRBJ2-1
clone size: .
V gene: TRBV24-1
D gene: TRBD1
CDR3 DNA: TGTGCCACCATGCTAGGGACAGGGCCCAACAATGAGCAGTTCTTC
CDR3 protein: CATMLGTGPNNEQFF

J gene: TRBJ2-7
clone size: few
V gene: TRBV20-1
D gene: .
CDR3 DNA: TGCAGTGCTAGAGAGGCCGGGTCCGCCTACGAGCAGTACTTC
CDR3 protein: CSAREAGSAYEQYF

J gene: TRBJ2-7
clone size: many
V gene: TRBV29-1
D gene: .
CDR3 DNA: TGCAGCGTTGTTGGAGGGAGCTCCTACGAGCAGTACTTC
CDR3 protein: CSVVGGSSYEQYF

J gene: TRBJ1-2
clone size: .
V gene: TRBV7-2
D gene: TRBD1
CDR3 DNA: TGTGCCAGCAACCAAGGACAGGGGCTTTCGGGGGGCTACACCTTC
CDR3 protein: CASNQGQGLSGGYTF

J gene: TRBJ2-3
clone size: few
V gene: TRBV4-1
D gene: TRBD2
CDR3 DNA: TGCGCCAGCAGCCAGCCTCTAGCGGGGCCAAAGGGTAATACGCAGTATTTT
CDR3 protein: CASSQPLAGPKGNTQYF

J gene: TRBJ2-1
clone size: few
V gene: TRBV11-1
D gene: TRBD2
CDR3 DNA: TGTGCCAGCAGCTTAGGTACGGGCGGGGGGAACAATGAGCAGTTCTTC
CDR3 protein: CASSLGTGGGNNEQFF

J gene: TRBJ2-7
clone size: few
V gene: TRBV28
D gene: TRBD1
CDR3 DNA: TGTGCCAGCAGTGTACAGGGGGCCGGGTACGAGCAGTACTTC
CDR3 protein: CASSVQGAGYEQYF

J gene: TRBJ1-5
clone size: few
V gene: TRBV19
D gene: TRBD1
CDR3 DNA: TGTGCCAGTAGTAGACAGGGGGCGCTTAGCAATCAGCCCCAGCATTTT
CDR3 protein: CASSRQGALSNQPQHF

J gene: TRBJ2-2
clone size: .
V gene: TRBV7-2
D gene: .
CDR3 DNA: TGTGCCAGCAGCTTAGACGTTTTAGCCGGGGAGCTGTTTTTT
CDR3 protein: CASSLDVLAGELFF

J gene: TRBJ2-6
clone size: .
V gene: TRBV7-2
D gene: .
CDR3 DNA: TGTGCCAGCAGCCGTATTCGCGCTGGGGCCAACGTCCTGACTTTC
CDR3 protein: CASSRIRAGANVLTF

J gene: TRBJ2-7
clone size: many
V gene: TRBV7-2
D gene: TRBD1
CDR3 DNA: TGTGCCAGCAGCTTAATCCTAGCCGGGACAGGCGCTTCCTACGAGCAGTACTTC
CDR3 protein: CASSLILAGTGASYEQYF

J gene: TRBJ2-1
clone size: .
V gene: TRBV5-1
D gene: .
CDR3 DNA: TGCGCCAGCAGTATGGACTCCTACAATGAGCAGTTCTTC
CDR3 protein: CASSMDSYNEQFF

J gene: TRBJ2-2
clone size: .
V gene: TRBV12-3/TRBV12-4
D gene: .
CDR3 DNA: TGTGCCAGCATCGATAACGTGAGGAGCGGGGAGCTGTTTTTT
CDR3 protein: CASIDNVRSGELFF

J gene: TRBJ1-1
clone size: .
V gene: TRBV12-3/TRBV12-4
D gene: .
CDR3 DNA: TGTGCCAGCAGTTTATGGGGGGAACGGAGTGAAGCTTTCTTT
CDR3 protein: CASSLWGERSEAFF

J gene: TRBJ2-1
clone size: .
V gene: TRBV7-9
D gene: .
CDR3 DNA: TGCTCCAGCAGCTTAGTCTTTAGCTCCTACAATGAGCAGTTCTTC
CDR3 protein: CSSSLVFSSYNEQFF

J gene: TRBJ1-2
clone size: few
V gene: TRBV6-2/TRBV6-3
D gene: .
CDR3 DNA: TGTGCCAGCTTGTCCCGGGAGGATGGGGGCTACACCTTC
CDR3 protein: CASLSREDGGYTF

J gene: TRBJ2-1
clone size: .
V gene: TRBV18
D gene: .
CDR3 DNA: TGTGCCAGCTCACCAAAGCCGGGACTCATTCACAATGAGCAGTTCTTC
CDR3 protein: CASSPKPGLIHNEQFF

J gene: TRBJ2-2
clone size: few
V gene: TRBV4-1
D gene: .
CDR3 DNA: TGCGCCAGCAGGAAGGTCTTTGGGACCGGGGAGCTGTTTTTT
CDR3 protein: CASRKVFGTGELFF

J gene: TRBJ2-2
clone size: .
V gene: TRBV9
D gene: .
CDR3 DNA: TGTGCCAGCAGCGTCAACTCAAGGACCGGGGAGCTGTTTTTT
CDR3 protein: CASSVNSRTGELFF

J gene: TRBJ2-7
clone size: many
V gene: TRBV24-1
D gene: .
CDR3 DNA: TGTGCCACCAGTGAGTCGTCAACAGAGCAGTACTTC
CDR3 protein: CATSESSTEQYF

J gene: TRBJ2-5
clone size: many
V gene: TRBV9
D gene: .
CDR3 DNA: TGTGCCAGCAGCGTTGCCGGCAGCCAAGAGACCCAGTACTTC
CDR3 protein: CASSVAGSQETQYF

J gene: TRBJ2-6
clone size: few
V gene: TRBV12-3/TRBV12-4
D gene: TRBD1
CDR3 DNA: TGTGCCAGCAGTTTAGGGGACAGGGCAAACTCTGGGGCCAACGTCCTGACTTTC
CDR3 protein: CASSLGDRANSGANVLTF